These T cell receptor beta chains were read from a single sample in a study of beta chain features in type 1 diabetes. Sequencing was performed with immunoSEQ multiplex PCR; in TCRdb, only in-frame clones are kept and a portion is missing. The data show around 250,000 clones, 12% to 15% seen once. Sequencing was done on a sample of naive CD4+ T cells from blood. These receptors were obtained from a woman in her thirties or forties in good health. Both conserved end residues are trimmed from each CDR3. Each record gives: V gene, J gene, CDR3 protein.

TRBV4-1	TRBJ1-3	ASSQVTGSGNTIY
TRBV5-1	TRBJ2-3	ASSPGTSARTDTQY
TRBV25-1	TRBJ2-1	ASSTSTGLRSYNEQF
TRBV27	TRBJ1-2	ASSPAGIYGYT
TRBV7-2	TRBJ1-2	ASSLEATGANGYT
TRBV5-1	TRBJ2-1	ASSLDGGEQF
TRBV29-1	TRBJ2-5	SVVPPGLAGSKETQY
TRBV5-1	TRBJ2-1	ASSSYSSSGYNEQF
TRBV25-1	TRBJ2-1	ASTGGRSLYNEQF
TRBV9	TRBJ2-1	ASSVTGTKNEQF
TRBV7-2	TRBJ2-2	ASSSRVDSPGELF
TRBV25-1	TRBJ2-2	ASSEDRGRESGELF
TRBV5-1	TRBJ2-4	ASKDTAKNIQY
TRBV7-9	TRBJ1-1	ASSLEGRNTEAF
TRBV5-4	TRBJ2-1	ASRPDRGRHNEQF
TRBV6-5	TRBJ1-5	ASSRPGGQPQH
TRBV21-1	TRBJ1-1	ASIEGGDVIDSSMNTEAF
TRBV9	TRBJ1-6	ASSVGGLGSPLH
TRBV7-2	TRBJ2-1	ASSTTKQGASYNEQF
TRBV7-9	TRBJ2-1	ASSARTQGKQF
TRBV7-9	TRBJ1-2	ASSFQGLTGSYT
TRBV7-2	TRBJ2-1	ASSPGLAFNEQF
TRBV5-1	TRBJ1-2	ASSSEQGWSYGYT